The source of this T cell receptor beta chain is a study of blood T cell repertoires in COVID-19. For the study at large: Samples taken during acute and convalescent COVID-19 were collected in the United States, Italy and Spain. The analysed material was cDNA or gDNA that came from T cells, B-cell-depleted T cells, or PBMCs.

Assay used: immunoSEQ multiplex PCR; TCRdb lists only in-frame clones, some missing. The table lists 97,000 or so clones, 70% to 80% of them singletons. Looked up from germline, CDR1 is SNHLY and CDR2 is FYNNEI. V was pared by 2 bases and J by 0 bases, with 6 bases of the junction left unmatched. The CDR3 covers 17 residues. This receptor was taken from a woman of 80 years or more with active or convalescent COVID-19. The V call is TRBV2, the J call TRBJ2-4; 8 nucleotides align to TRBD1. Sequencing used peripheral blood. The CDR3 loop reads CASSEMGQVLAKNIQYF. The CDR3 bases are TGTGCCAGCAGTGAAATGGGACAGGTATTAGCCAAAAACATTCAGTACTTC.